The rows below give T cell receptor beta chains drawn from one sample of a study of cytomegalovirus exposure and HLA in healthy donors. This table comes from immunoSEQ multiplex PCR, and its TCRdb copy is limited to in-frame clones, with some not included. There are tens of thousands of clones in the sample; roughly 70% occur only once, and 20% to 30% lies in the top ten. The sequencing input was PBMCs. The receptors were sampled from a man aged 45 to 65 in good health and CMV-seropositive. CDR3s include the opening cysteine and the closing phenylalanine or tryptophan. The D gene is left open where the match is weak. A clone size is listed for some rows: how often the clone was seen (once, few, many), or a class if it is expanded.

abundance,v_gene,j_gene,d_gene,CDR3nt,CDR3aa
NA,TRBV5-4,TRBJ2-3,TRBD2,TGTGCCAGCAGCTTGAATCCGCGGGGGGGCACAGATACGCAGTATTTT,CASSLNPRGGTDTQYF
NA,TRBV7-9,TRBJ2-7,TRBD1,TGTGCCAGCAGCTTAAGGGGCGCCGGGACAGGGGATCACGAGCAGTACTTC,CASSLRGAGTGDHEQYF
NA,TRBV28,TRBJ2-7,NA,TGTGCCAGCAGTTGGTCAGGGGGGCCTTACGAGCAGTACTTC,CASSWSGGPYEQYF
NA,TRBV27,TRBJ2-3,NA,TGTGCCAGCGGTGTCTGGGGGGCAGGGGGGACAGATACGCAGTATTTT,CASGVWGAGGTDTQYF
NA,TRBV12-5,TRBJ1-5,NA,TGTGCTAGTGGTTTGCCTTTCCCCCAGCATTTT,CASGLPFPQHF
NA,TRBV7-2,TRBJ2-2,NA,TGTGCCAGCAGCGGCCTCGCCGCCGGGGAGCTGTTTTTT,CASSGLAAGELFF
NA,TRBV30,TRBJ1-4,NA,TGTGCCTGGAGTGTATGGGGCAACCCCCGGGGGATTGCAACTAATGAAAAACTGTTTTTT,CAWSVWGNPRGIATNEKLFF
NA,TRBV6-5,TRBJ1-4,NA,TGTGCCAGCAGTTACTTCCAGAATAATGAAAAACTGTTTTTT,CASSYFQNNEKLFF
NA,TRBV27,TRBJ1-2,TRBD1,TGTGCCAGCAGTTTATCGAAACAGGGGGCGCATGGCTACACCTTC,CASSLSKQGAHGYTF
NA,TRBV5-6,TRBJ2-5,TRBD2,TGTGCCAGCAGCCTGGGTCTAGCGGGGGGCAAAGAGACCCAGTACTTC,CASSLGLAGGKETQYF
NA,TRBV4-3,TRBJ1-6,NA,TGCGCCAGCAGCCAGCAGGGGCAGAGCTCCTATAATTCACCCCTCCACTTT,CASSQQGQSSYNSPLHF
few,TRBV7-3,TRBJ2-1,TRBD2,TGTGCCAGCAGCTTAAGACCTAGCGGGCCCCCGAGCTCCTACAATGAGCAGTTCTTC,CASSLRPSGPPSSYNEQFF
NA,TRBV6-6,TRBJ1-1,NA,TGTGCCAGCAGCTACCTTAGGACTCACGAAGCTTTCTTT,CASSYLRTHEAFF